This is a list of T cell receptor beta chains from one sample in a study of memory CD4+ T cells and cytomegalovirus serostatus. Sequenced by immunoSEQ multiplex PCR; TCRdb stores in-frame clones only, minus some. Among tens of thousands of clones listed, around 76% were seen once. The sequenced material came from memory CD4+ T cells from blood. Receptors were obtained from an adult in good health and CMV-seropositive. CDR3s include the opening cysteine and the closing phenylalanine or tryptophan. A D gene is named only where the DNA matches it firmly. Clone size appears in some rows only: once, few, many, or a class for an expanded clone.

cdr3_aa: CASSIAGGDGYTF
cdr3_nt: TGTGCCAGTAGTATAGCGGGAGGAGATGGCTACACCTTC
v_call: TRBV19
j_call: TRBJ1-2
d_call: -
clone_size: -

cdr3_aa: CASSSGTGVTTNEKLFF
cdr3_nt: TGCGCCAGCAGTTCCGGGACAGGGGTGACAACTAATGAAAAACTGTTTTTT
v_call: TRBV5-1
j_call: TRBJ1-4
d_call: TRBD1
clone_size: few

cdr3_aa: CASSIGSGSRGNTIYF
cdr3_nt: TGTGCCAGTAGTATAGGATCGGGGAGTCGTGGAAACACCATATATTTT
v_call: TRBV19
j_call: TRBJ1-3
d_call: -
clone_size: -

cdr3_aa: CASSYAGTGDSPLHF
cdr3_nt: TGTGCCAGCAGTTACGCCGGGACAGGGGACTCACCCCTCCACTTT
v_call: TRBV6-6
j_call: TRBJ1-6
d_call: TRBD1
clone_size: -

cdr3_aa: CATLTSSYNEQFF
cdr3_nt: TGTGCCACCCTAACTAGCTCCTACAATGAGCAGTTCTTC
v_call: TRBV28
j_call: TRBJ2-1
d_call: -
clone_size: -

cdr3_aa: CASSQDIRTGIQETQYF
cdr3_nt: TGCGCCAGCAGCCAAGATATTCGGACAGGGATTCAAGAGACCCAGTACTTC
v_call: TRBV4-1
j_call: TRBJ2-5
d_call: TRBD1
clone_size: few

cdr3_aa: CASSFGDSRNYGYTF
cdr3_nt: TGTGCCAGCAGCTTTGGGGACAGCAGAAACTATGGCTACACCTTC
v_call: TRBV5-6
j_call: TRBJ1-2
d_call: TRBD1
clone_size: -

cdr3_aa: CASSPQGGRNEQFF
cdr3_nt: TGTGCCAGCAGCCCTCAAGGAGGTAGAAATGAGCAGTTCTTC
v_call: TRBV7-3
j_call: TRBJ2-1
d_call: -
clone_size: few

cdr3_aa: CASSSGTLATQETQYF
cdr3_nt: TGCGCCAGCAGCAGCGGTACCTTAGCGACCCAAGAGACCCAGTACTTC
v_call: TRBV5-1
j_call: TRBJ2-5
d_call: -
clone_size: -

cdr3_aa: CASSDEGETQYF
cdr3_nt: TGTGCCAGCAGTGATGAGGGGGAGACCCAGTACTTC
v_call: TRBV2
j_call: TRBJ2-5
d_call: -
clone_size: few

cdr3_aa: CASSRSYGTATYNEQFF
cdr3_nt: TGTGCCAGCAGCCGCAGTTATGGGACCGCGACCTACAATGAGCAGTTCTTC
v_call: TRBV4-2
j_call: TRBJ2-1
d_call: -
clone_size: many

cdr3_aa: CAISESKTGPAYGYTF
cdr3_nt: TGTGCCATCAGTGAGTCGAAGACGGGGCCGGCGTATGGCTACACCTTC
v_call: TRBV10-3
j_call: TRBJ1-2
d_call: -
clone_size: few

cdr3_aa: CASSGDRQETQYF
cdr3_nt: TGTGCCAGCAGTGGTGACAGACAAGAGACCCAGTACTTC
v_call: TRBV6-1
j_call: TRBJ2-5
d_call: -
clone_size: -

cdr3_aa: CASSLGVRDEETQYF
cdr3_nt: TGTGCCAGCAGCTTAGGGGTCAGGGATGAAGAGACCCAGTACTTC
v_call: TRBV11-2
j_call: TRBJ2-5
d_call: -
clone_size: -

cdr3_aa: CASTWGREDGYTF
cdr3_nt: TGTGCCTCCACGTGGGGCAGGGAAGATGGCTACACCTTC
v_call: TRBV7-2
j_call: TRBJ1-2
d_call: -
clone_size: -

cdr3_aa: CASSIRAKGPMNTEAFF
cdr3_nt: TGTGCCAGTAGTATACGGGCCAAGGGGCCTATGAACACTGAAGCTTTCTTT
v_call: TRBV19
j_call: TRBJ1-1
d_call: -
clone_size: few

cdr3_aa: CASPQGRPYEQYF
cdr3_nt: TGTGCCAGCCCGCAGGGCCGTCCCTACGAGCAGTACTTC
v_call: TRBV6-5
j_call: TRBJ2-7
d_call: -
clone_size: -